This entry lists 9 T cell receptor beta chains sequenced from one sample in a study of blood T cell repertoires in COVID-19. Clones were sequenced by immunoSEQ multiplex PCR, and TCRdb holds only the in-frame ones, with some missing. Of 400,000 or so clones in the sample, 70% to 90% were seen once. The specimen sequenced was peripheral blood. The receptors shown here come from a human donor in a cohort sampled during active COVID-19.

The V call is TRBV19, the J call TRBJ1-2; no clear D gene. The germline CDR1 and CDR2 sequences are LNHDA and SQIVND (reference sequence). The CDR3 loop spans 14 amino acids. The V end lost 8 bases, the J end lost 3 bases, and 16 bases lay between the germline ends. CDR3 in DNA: TGTGCCAGTCATATGGCCAATCGGGACTATGGCTACACCTTC. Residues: CASHMANRDYGYTF. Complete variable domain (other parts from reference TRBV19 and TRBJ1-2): DGGITQSPKYLFRKEGQNVTLSCEQNLNHDAMYWYRQDPGQGLRLIYYSQIVNDFQKGDIAEGYSVSREKKESFPLTVTSAQKNPTAFYLCASHMANRDYGYTFGSGTRLTVV.

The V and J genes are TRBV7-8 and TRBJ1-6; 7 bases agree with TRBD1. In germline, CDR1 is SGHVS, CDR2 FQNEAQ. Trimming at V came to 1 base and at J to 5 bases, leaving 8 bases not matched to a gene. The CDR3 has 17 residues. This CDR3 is CASSLGAPGQNNSPLHF. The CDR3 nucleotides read TGTGCCAGCAGCTTAGGGGCCCCGGGACAGAATAATTCACCCCTCCACTTT.

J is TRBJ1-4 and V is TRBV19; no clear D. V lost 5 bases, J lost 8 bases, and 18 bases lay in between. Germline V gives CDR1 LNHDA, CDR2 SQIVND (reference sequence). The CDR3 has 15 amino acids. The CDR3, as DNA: TGTGCCAGTAGTGCTTGGGAGGCCAAGGGAGAAAAACTGTTTTTT. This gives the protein CASSAWEAKGEKLFF.

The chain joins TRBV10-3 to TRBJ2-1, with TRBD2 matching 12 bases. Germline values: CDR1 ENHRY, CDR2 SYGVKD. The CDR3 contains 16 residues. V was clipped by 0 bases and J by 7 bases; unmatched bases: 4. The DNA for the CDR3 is TGTGCCATCAGTGAGTCTACTAGCGGGGGGTGGAATGAGCAGTTCTTC. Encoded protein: CAISESTSGGWNEQFF.

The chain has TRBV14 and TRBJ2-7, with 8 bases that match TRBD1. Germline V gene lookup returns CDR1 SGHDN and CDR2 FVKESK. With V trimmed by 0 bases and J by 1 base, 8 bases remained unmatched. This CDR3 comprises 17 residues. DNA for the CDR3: TGTGCCAGCAGCCAAGATCGTTTAAGGACAGGGTCCTACGAGCAGTACTTC. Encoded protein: CASSQDRLRTGSYEQYF.

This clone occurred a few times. CDR3 in amino acids: CASSPDRGRTYEQYF. CDR3 DNA sequence: TGTGCCAGCAGCCCCGACAGGGGAAGAACCTACGAGCAGTACTTC. The chain has TRBV6-5 and TRBJ2-7; 8 nucleotides match TRBD1. The length of the CDR3 is 15 residues. Germline V CDR1 and CDR2: MNHEY, SVGAGI. Trimming removed 6 bases from V and 2 bases from J; junction bases left unmatched: 9.

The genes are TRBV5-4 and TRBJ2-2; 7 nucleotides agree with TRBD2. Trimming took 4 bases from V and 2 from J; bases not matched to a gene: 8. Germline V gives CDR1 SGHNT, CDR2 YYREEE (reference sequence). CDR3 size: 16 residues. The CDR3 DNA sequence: TGTGCCAGCAGCCCGGGGGAGGGGATTAACACCGGGGAGCTGTTTTTT. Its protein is CASSPGEGINTGELFF.

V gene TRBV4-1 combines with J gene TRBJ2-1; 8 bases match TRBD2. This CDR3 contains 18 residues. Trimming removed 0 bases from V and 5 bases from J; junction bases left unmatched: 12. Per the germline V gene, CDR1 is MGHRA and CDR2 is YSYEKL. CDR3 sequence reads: CASSQDRGRGGRNNEQFF. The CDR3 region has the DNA TGCGCCAGCAGCCAAGATCGGGGACGGGGGGGCCGGAACAATGAGCAGTTCTTC.

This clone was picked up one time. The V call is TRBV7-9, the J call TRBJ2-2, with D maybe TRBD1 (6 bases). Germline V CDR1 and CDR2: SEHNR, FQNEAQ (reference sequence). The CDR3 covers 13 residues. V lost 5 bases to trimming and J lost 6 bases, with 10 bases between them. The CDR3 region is CASSEGVPGELFF. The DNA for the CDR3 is TGTGCCAGCAGCGAGGGGGTCCCCGGGGAGCTGTTTTTT.